The 2 T cell receptor beta chains listed next were all sequenced from one sample in a study of blood T cell repertoires in COVID-19 (dated by TCRdb to about 2020). Library generation was performed with the immunoSEQ multiplex PCR assay. TCRdb obtained this table from immuneACCESS and retained in-frame rearrangements with V and J assigned. These tables miss some clones; where compared with another copy, unresolved V genes account for less than half of the shortfall, and the remainder is unexplained. This sample gives 130,000 to 150,000 clones in total; about 90% of them show up just once. 2.3% of the sample is in the top ten clones. Sequenced material: peripheral blood. Receptor source: a human donor in a cohort sampled during active COVID-19.

The chain couples TRBV20-1 to TRBJ2-7, with D unresolved. Germline V CDR1 and CDR2: DFQATT, SNEGSKA (reference sequence). CDR3 size: 11 residues. Trimming stripped 0 bases from V and 6 bases from J, with 6 bases between. CDR3 region: CSARDWAEQYF. CDR3 coding DNA: TGCAGTGCTAGAGATTGGGCCGAGCAGTACTTC.

The CDR3 sequence is CASSFSQNTEAFF. The CDR3 bases are TGTGCCAGCAGTTTTTCCCAGAACACTGAAGCTTTCTTT. This rearrangement joins TRBV12-3 or TRBV12-4 to TRBJ1-1; D unresolved. The V gene lost 3 bases and the J gene lost 1 base, with 6 bases spanning the gap. The CDR3 is 13 amino acids.